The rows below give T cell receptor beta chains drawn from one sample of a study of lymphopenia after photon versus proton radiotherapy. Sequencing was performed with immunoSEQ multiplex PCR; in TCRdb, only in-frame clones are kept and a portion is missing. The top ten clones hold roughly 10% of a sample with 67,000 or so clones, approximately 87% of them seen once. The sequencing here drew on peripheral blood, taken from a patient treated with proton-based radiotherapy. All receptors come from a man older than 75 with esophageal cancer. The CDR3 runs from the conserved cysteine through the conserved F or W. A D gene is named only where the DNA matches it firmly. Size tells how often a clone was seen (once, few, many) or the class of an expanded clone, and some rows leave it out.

CDR3 DNA: TGTGCCAGCAGCTTAGCGATAAACACTGAAGCTTTCTTT
CDR3 protein: CASSLAINTEAFF
clone size: NA
V gene: TRBV7-6
D gene: NA
J gene: TRBJ1-1

CDR3 DNA: TGTGCCAGCAGTTTTACCCGGGACACAGCCAAAAACATTCAGTACTTC
CDR3 protein: CASSFTRDTAKNIQYF
clone size: NA
V gene: TRBV27
D gene: NA
J gene: TRBJ2-4

CDR3 DNA: TGTGCCAGCGGGTTCGACACCTACACTGAAGCTTTCTTT
CDR3 protein: CASGFDTYTEAFF
clone size: NA
V gene: TRBV6-6
D gene: NA
J gene: TRBJ1-1

CDR3 DNA: TGTGCCAGCGCCTCGCTGTACAATGAGCAGTTCTTC
CDR3 protein: CASASLYNEQFF
clone size: few
V gene: TRBV6-6
D gene: NA
J gene: TRBJ2-1

CDR3 DNA: TGTGCCTGGAGTCCCGGGGGGGGAGGTCAGCCCCAGCATTTT
CDR3 protein: CAWSPGGGGQPQHF
clone size: once
V gene: TRBV30
D gene: NA
J gene: TRBJ1-5

CDR3 DNA: TGTGCCAGCAGCGGGGGAGGTCGGGGAGAGACCCAGTACTTC
CDR3 protein: CASSGGGRGETQYF
clone size: NA
V gene: TRBV5-4
D gene: NA
J gene: TRBJ2-5

CDR3 DNA: TGTGCCAGCAGCTTGCGGTCGACACGGGATTCACCCCTCCACTTT
CDR3 protein: CASSLRSTRDSPLHF
clone size: few
V gene: TRBV5-4
D gene: NA
J gene: TRBJ1-6

CDR3 DNA: TGTGCCAGCAGCTACCAGCGGGGGGGGGCCGAGACCCAGTACTTC
CDR3 protein: CASSYQRGGAETQYF
clone size: few
V gene: TRBV7-2
D gene: TRBD2
J gene: TRBJ2-5

CDR3 DNA: TGTGCCAGCAGTTACTCAGCGGCAGGCGGCACAGATACGCAGTATTTT
CDR3 protein: CASSYSAAGGTDTQYF
clone size: NA
V gene: TRBV6-5
D gene: NA
J gene: TRBJ2-3

CDR3 DNA: TGCAGTGCTTTAGGTAACAATGAGCAGTTCTTC
CDR3 protein: CSALGNNEQFF
clone size: NA
V gene: TRBV20-1
D gene: NA
J gene: TRBJ2-1

CDR3 DNA: TGTGCCAGCAGCTTAGGACGCTTCCAAGAGACCCAGTACTTC
CDR3 protein: CASSLGRFQETQYF
clone size: once
V gene: TRBV7-2
D gene: NA
J gene: TRBJ2-5

CDR3 DNA: TGTGCCATCAGTGAGTTCCTGACAGGGAACGAGCAGTACTTC
CDR3 protein: CAISEFLTGNEQYF
clone size: NA
V gene: TRBV10-3
D gene: TRBD1
J gene: TRBJ2-7

CDR3 DNA: TGTGCCAGCAGCTTCGATCCGGAAGGAGGCTACACCTTC
CDR3 protein: CASSFDPEGGYTF
clone size: NA
V gene: TRBV5-4
D gene: NA
J gene: TRBJ1-2

CDR3 DNA: TGTGCCGGACAAAGGTCAAAGCGGGGGCCGACCCAGAATGAGCAGTTCTTC
CDR3 protein: CAGQRSKRGPTQNEQFF
clone size: NA
V gene: TRBV2
D gene: TRBD2
J gene: TRBJ2-1

CDR3 DNA: TGCAGCGCCAGCCCAAGTGGGGGCGCGGATGGCTACACCTTC
CDR3 protein: CSASPSGGADGYTF
clone size: NA
V gene: TRBV29-1
D gene: NA
J gene: TRBJ1-2

CDR3 DNA: TGTGCCAGCAGCCCCTACGAGGGTGCCACCGGGGAGCTGTTTTTT
CDR3 protein: CASSPYEGATGELFF
clone size: once
V gene: TRBV11-2
D gene: NA
J gene: TRBJ2-2

CDR3 DNA: TGTGCCAGCAGCGTAGTCTTCGGCTCCCCCAGGGGCAATCAGCCCCAGCATTTT
CDR3 protein: CASSVVFGSPRGNQPQHF
clone size: NA
V gene: TRBV9
D gene: NA
J gene: TRBJ1-5

CDR3 DNA: TGTGCCAGCAGCCCTCGGACAGGGGTAGCCAAAAACATTCAGTACTTC
CDR3 protein: CASSPRTGVAKNIQYF
clone size: NA
V gene: TRBV7-2
D gene: TRBD1
J gene: TRBJ2-4

CDR3 DNA: TGTGCCAGCAGCTCAACGACAGCATCCTACGAGCAGTACTTC
CDR3 protein: CASSSTTASYEQYF
clone size: NA
V gene: TRBV7-6
D gene: NA
J gene: TRBJ2-7

CDR3 DNA: TGTGCCAGCAGCCTTATCTCTGGACAGGGGGCTCCCTACGAGCAGTACTTC
CDR3 protein: CASSLISGQGAPYEQYF
clone size: NA
V gene: TRBV7-9
D gene: TRBD1
J gene: TRBJ2-7

CDR3 DNA: TGTGCCTGGAGCCGAAAGGACACCTACAATGAGCAGTTCTTC
CDR3 protein: CAWSRKDTYNEQFF
clone size: NA
V gene: TRBV30
D gene: NA
J gene: TRBJ2-1

CDR3 DNA: TGCGCCAGCAAAATAGCGGGGGCCTACAATGAGCAGTTCTTC
CDR3 protein: CASKIAGAYNEQFF
clone size: NA
V gene: TRBV5-1
D gene: TRBD2
J gene: TRBJ2-1

CDR3 DNA: TGTGCCAGCAGTTATTCAGAGGACACTGAAGCTTTCTTT
CDR3 protein: CASSYSEDTEAFF
clone size: NA
V gene: TRBV2
D gene: NA
J gene: TRBJ1-1

CDR3 DNA: TGCGCCAGCAGCTTGAGACAGGGAGGCGAAAAACTGTTTTTT
CDR3 protein: CASSLRQGGEKLFF
clone size: NA
V gene: TRBV5-1
D gene: TRBD1
J gene: TRBJ1-4

CDR3 DNA: TGTGCCACCGGGGGACCGAAGCAAGAGACCCAGTACTTC
CDR3 protein: CATGGPKQETQYF
clone size: NA
V gene: TRBV10-3
D gene: NA
J gene: TRBJ2-5

CDR3 DNA: TGTGCCAGCAGCTTATCTCGGGTTGGAAACACCATATATTTT
CDR3 protein: CASSLSRVGNTIYF
clone size: NA
V gene: TRBV7-3
D gene: NA
J gene: TRBJ1-3

CDR3 DNA: TGCGCCAGCAGCCTACTTTCTAGCGGGAGGGCGGTCTACAATGAGCAGTTCTTC
CDR3 protein: CASSLLSSGRAVYNEQFF
clone size: once
V gene: TRBV5-1
D gene: TRBD2
J gene: TRBJ2-1

CDR3 DNA: TGTGCCAGCTCACCTACAGGCAGATATGGCTACACCTTC
CDR3 protein: CASSPTGRYGYTF
clone size: NA
V gene: TRBV18
D gene: NA
J gene: TRBJ1-2

CDR3 DNA: TGTGCCAGCTTATTGGACCGTAGCACAGATACGCAGTATTTT
CDR3 protein: CASLLDRSTDTQYF
clone size: NA
V gene: TRBV6-1
D gene: NA
J gene: TRBJ2-3

CDR3 DNA: TGTGCCAGTAGTACCTCGGGAGCCCAAGAGACCCAGTACTTC
CDR3 protein: CASSTSGAQETQYF
clone size: NA
V gene: TRBV19
D gene: NA
J gene: TRBJ2-5

CDR3 DNA: TGTGCCAGCAGTTCCCTACTAGCGGGAGGCCAGGAGACCCAGTACTTC
CDR3 protein: CASSSLLAGGQETQYF
clone size: NA
V gene: TRBV28
D gene: TRBD2
J gene: TRBJ2-5

CDR3 DNA: TGTGCCAGCAGCGTAGCAGGCGGGTCCTACAATGAGCAGTTCTTC
CDR3 protein: CASSVAGGSYNEQFF
clone size: NA
V gene: TRBV9
D gene: NA
J gene: TRBJ2-1

CDR3 DNA: TGTGCCAGCAGTTTACCCGGACAGGGGGCCCTCGATACGCAGTATTTT
CDR3 protein: CASSLPGQGALDTQYF
clone size: NA
V gene: TRBV27
D gene: TRBD1
J gene: TRBJ2-3

CDR3 DNA: TGTGCCAGCAGCTTATTCAATTACTACGAGCAGTACTTC
CDR3 protein: CASSLFNYYEQYF
clone size: NA
V gene: TRBV7-9
D gene: NA
J gene: TRBJ2-7

CDR3 DNA: TGTGCCAGCAGCTTGGGATCCCGTGACTACGAGCAGTACTTC
CDR3 protein: CASSLGSRDYEQYF
clone size: NA
V gene: TRBV5-5
D gene: NA
J gene: TRBJ2-7

CDR3 DNA: TGTGCCAGCAGCTTAGATAGTGGTTACTTTTCACCCCTCCACTTT
CDR3 protein: CASSLDSGYFSPLHF
clone size: NA
V gene: TRBV11-2
D gene: NA
J gene: TRBJ1-6

CDR3 DNA: TGTGCCAGCAGCTTAGAGCCGGGTAAGGGTCAGCCCCAGCATTTT
CDR3 protein: CASSLEPGKGQPQHF
clone size: NA
V gene: TRBV7-2
D gene: NA
J gene: TRBJ1-5

CDR3 DNA: TGTGCCAGCAGTCCGAGACAGGGTTTGTCTAATTCACCCCTCCACTTT
CDR3 protein: CASSPRQGLSNSPLHF
clone size: once
V gene: TRBV2
D gene: TRBD1
J gene: TRBJ1-6

CDR3 DNA: TGTGCCACAAAGCCGACTCCCCAGGTTCAAGATACGCAGTATTTT
CDR3 protein: CATKPTPQVQDTQYF
clone size: NA
V gene: TRBV10-3
D gene: NA
J gene: TRBJ2-3

CDR3 DNA: TGTGCCAGTAGTAAAACAGGGCTGAGCACCGGGGAGCTGTTTTTT
CDR3 protein: CASSKTGLSTGELFF
clone size: few
V gene: TRBV19
D gene: NA
J gene: TRBJ2-2

CDR3 DNA: TGTGCCAGCAGCTCGACGACCGGTTATCAGCCCCAGCATTTT
CDR3 protein: CASSSTTGYQPQHF
clone size: NA
V gene: TRBV7-9
D gene: NA
J gene: TRBJ1-5

CDR3 DNA: TGTGCCAGCAGCCACTGGACAGGGCCATATGGCTACACCTTC
CDR3 protein: CASSHWTGPYGYTF
clone size: NA
V gene: TRBV14
D gene: TRBD1
J gene: TRBJ1-2

CDR3 DNA: TGTGCCAGCAGCCGAACGTCGGGGAGGGAGTGGAATACGCAGTATTTT
CDR3 protein: CASSRTSGREWNTQYF
clone size: NA
V gene: TRBV11-2
D gene: TRBD2
J gene: TRBJ2-3

CDR3 DNA: TGTGCCAGCAGTCGGACGTACACGGGAAAACTGTTTTTT
CDR3 protein: CASSRTYTGKLFF
clone size: NA
V gene: TRBV6-5
D gene: NA
J gene: TRBJ1-4

CDR3 DNA: TGCGCCAGCAGCGCGGGGACAGGTGGCTATGGCTACACCTTC
CDR3 protein: CASSAGTGGYGYTF
clone size: NA
V gene: TRBV5-1
D gene: TRBD1
J gene: TRBJ1-2

CDR3 DNA: TGTGCCAGCAGTTACGTAGATACGCAGTATTTT
CDR3 protein: CASSYVDTQYF
clone size: NA
V gene: TRBV6-5
D gene: NA
J gene: TRBJ2-3

CDR3 DNA: TGCAGTGTTCCTACCCTCGCTTTCTTT
CDR3 protein: CSVPTLAFF
clone size: few
V gene: TRBV20-1
D gene: NA
J gene: TRBJ1-1

CDR3 DNA: TGTGCCTGGAGTAGACAGGGGGCGCGAGGCTACACCTTC
CDR3 protein: CAWSRQGARGYTF
clone size: NA
V gene: TRBV30
D gene: TRBD1
J gene: TRBJ1-2

CDR3 DNA: TGCGCCAGCAGCCAAAGTTTAGGGGACTATGGCTACACCTTC
CDR3 protein: CASSQSLGDYGYTF
clone size: NA
V gene: TRBV4-3
D gene: NA
J gene: TRBJ1-2

CDR3 DNA: TGCGCCAGCAGCCAGAGACTGGGGACCTACGAGCAGTACTTC
CDR3 protein: CASSQRLGTYEQYF
clone size: once
V gene: TRBV4-3
D gene: NA
J gene: TRBJ2-7

CDR3 DNA: TGCGCCAGCAGTAGAGGGGAAGGCACAGATACGCAGTATTTT
CDR3 protein: CASSRGEGTDTQYF
clone size: NA
V gene: TRBV10-1
D gene: NA
J gene: TRBJ2-3

CDR3 DNA: TGTGCTAGTGCCGGACTAGCGGGGGAGCGTGGCAAAAACATTCAGTACTTC
CDR3 protein: CASAGLAGERGKNIQYF
clone size: NA
V gene: TRBV12-5
D gene: TRBD2
J gene: TRBJ2-4